These T cell receptor beta chains were read from a single sample in a study of T cells in Graves' hyperthyroidism and ophthalmopathy. One entry per CDR3 protein, called by TCRdb with MiXCR from the multiplex PCR reads. The data contain around 540,000 distinct CDR3 sequences, around 45% of them singletons. Sequenced material: peripheral blood or thyroid tissue (not recorded which). Source of these receptors: a woman between 18 and 30 years old with Graves' hyperthyroidism. CDR3s include the opening cysteine and the closing phenylalanine or tryptophan. The order of the fields is V gene, clone size, D gene, J gene, CDR3 DNA, CDR3 protein. The D gene is left open where the match is weak. Some rows mark clone size as missing; the rest say once, few, many or name a class of expanded clone.

>TRBV10-3|-|-|TRBJ2-1
TGTGCCACCAGTGAGATAAGCGGGTGGAGAACCGAGCAGTTCTTC
CATSEISGWRTEQFF
>TRBV7-9|-|-|TRBJ1-4
TGTGCCAGCAGCTGGGACGGAATTGAAAAACTGCTTTTT
CASSWDGIEKLLF
>TRBV25-1|few|-|TRBJ1-5
TGTGCCGGGTTAGGCCATGGCAATCAGCCCCAGCATTTT
CAGLGHGNQPQHF
>TRBV2|-|TRBD1|TRBJ1-4
TGTGCCAGCAGCGCCCGGGGACAGGGGAATGAAAAACTGTTTTTT
CASSARGQGNEKLFF
>TRBV2|-|TRBD1|TRBJ2-7
TGTGCCAGCTACGAGGGACAGGGCTACGAGCAGTACTTC
CASYEGQGYEQYF
>TRBV7-3|-|TRBD2|TRBJ2-2
TGCGCCAGCAGCCAAGTTGCGGGAGGGCCCGCCGGGGAGCTGTTTTTT
CASSQVAGGPAGELFF
>TRBV7-2|-|-|TRBJ1-1
TGTGCCAGCAGCTGGAGGGGGACGAATGAAGCTTTCTTT
CASSWRGTNEAFF
>TRBV15|-|-|TRBJ2-2
TGTGCCACCAGCAGTAAACGAGGGGGGGTGAACACCGGGGAGCTGTTTTTT
CATSSKRGGVNTGELFF
>TRBV15|many|TRBD2|TRBJ2-5
TGTGCCACCAGCTTGGGACTAGCGGGAAGAGAGACCCAGTACTTC
CATSLGLAGRETQYF
>TRBV15|many|-|TRBJ1-5
TGTGCCACCAGCAGAGATCACAATCAGCCCCAGCATTTT
CATSRDHNQPQHF
>TRBV20-1|-|-|TRBJ1-4
TGCAGTGCTAGGACCGGGACGGGGGATGAAAAACTGTTTTTT
CSARTGTGDEKLFF
>TRBV25-1|-|-|TRBJ1-2
TGTGCCAGCAGTGAAGTGGGGGCGGGTGGCTATGGCTACACCTTC
CASSEVGAGGYGYTF